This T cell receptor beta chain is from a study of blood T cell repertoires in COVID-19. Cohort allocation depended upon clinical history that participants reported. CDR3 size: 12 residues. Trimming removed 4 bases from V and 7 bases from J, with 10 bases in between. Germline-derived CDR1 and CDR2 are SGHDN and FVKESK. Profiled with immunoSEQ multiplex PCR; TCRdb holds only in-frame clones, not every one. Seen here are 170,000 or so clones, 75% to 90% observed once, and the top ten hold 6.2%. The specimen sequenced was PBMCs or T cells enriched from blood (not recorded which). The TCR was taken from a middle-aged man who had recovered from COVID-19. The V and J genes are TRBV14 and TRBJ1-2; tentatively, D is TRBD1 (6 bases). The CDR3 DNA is TGTGCCAGCAGCCCCGGACAGTTTGGCTACACCTTC. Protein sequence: CASSPGQFGYTF. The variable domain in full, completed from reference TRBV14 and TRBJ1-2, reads EAGVTQFPSHSVIEKGQTVTLRCDPISGHDNLYWYRRVMGKEIKFLLHFVKESKQDESGMPNNRFLAERTGGTYSTLKVQPAELEDSGVYFCASSPGQFGYTFGSGTRLTVV.